This T cell receptor (beta chain) originates from a study of beta chain features in type 1 diabetes. Study background: On cell yields, gender and age, patients and healthy donors were similar.

For this clone: No antigen is known for it.

Of the isolated RNA, all was reverse transcribed, and so the sequenced material was expressed TCRB transcripts. Profiling relied on immunoSEQ multiplex PCR, and the TCRdb table lists in-frame clones only, not all of them. The sample consists of hundreds of thousands of clones, around 8% of them appearing once. The study, taken as a whole, reports: The naive, central memory and Treg TCRB repertoires looked more alike in patients than they did in healthy donors. The study found fewer insertions and more deletions at VDJ junctions in type 1 diabetes patients. High-TCR-expressing cells could be over-represented by cDNA sequencing.

The sequencing sample was made of central memory CD4+ T cells from blood. This clonotype was obtained from a woman aged 18-30 years in good health.

CDR3 sequence reads: CASSLWQGTTGELFF. The CDR3 DNA is TGTGCCAGCAGTTTGTGGCAGGGTACCACCGGGGAGCTGTTTTTT. The chain links TRBV28 to TRBJ2-2; D perhaps matches TRBD1 (5 bases). V lost 3 bases to trimming and J lost 4 bases, with 12 bases between them. Germline V CDR1 and CDR2: MDHEN, SYDVKM. The CDR3 consists of 15 residues.